A single sample is the source of the 11 T cell receptor beta chains below, sequenced in a study of cytomegalovirus exposure and HLA in healthy donors. The PCR ran on 60 Vbeta and 13 Jbeta primers. Measured with immunoSEQ multiplex PCR; TCRdb has only the in-frame clones, and not every one. The profile shows over 70,000 clones, 70% to 85% of them singletons. Sequences were obtained from PBMCs. The receptors originated from a man over 45 in good health and CMV-seropositive.

The chain combines TRBV16 with TRBJ2-7, with 7 bases matching TRBD1. This CDR3 region has 14 residues. CDR1 is KGHSY, CDR2 FQNENV, per germline. The trim removed 4 bases at V and 3 bases at J, leaving 6 bases unmatched. CDR3 DNA: TGTGCCAGCAGCCGCTGGGACAGAGGCTACGAGCAGTACTTC. It codes for CASSRWDRGYEQYF.

The chain carries TRBV19 and TRBJ2-3; tentative D call: TRBD2 (6 bases). Deletions cut 5 bases from V and 2 bases from J, with 11 bases between. The CDR3 is 14 residues long. Looked up from germline, CDR1 is LNHDA and CDR2 is SQIVND (reference sequence). The DNA of the CDR3 is TGTGCCAGTAGTCGCGGGGAGAACACAGATACGCAGTATTTT. This translates into CASSRGENTDTQYF.

The rearrangement uses TRBV11-2 and TRBJ2-1; D perhaps matches TRBD1 (7 bases). CDR3 length: 16 amino acids. Trimming pared 7 bases from V and 2 bases from J, leaving 18 bases between. Germline CDR1 SGHAT, CDR2 FQNNGV. The CDR3 spells CASNHGGRGAYNEQFF. DNA for the CDR3: TGTGCCAGCAACCATGGGGGCAGGGGGGCCTACAATGAGCAGTTCTTC.

The V gene is TRBV27, the J gene TRBJ1-1; a possible D gene is TRBD1 (5 bases). CDR1 is MNHEY, CDR2 SMNVEV, per germline (reference sequence). The V and J ends lost 8 bases and 1 base respectively, with 14 bases between them. This CDR3 has 14 amino acids. The CDR3, as DNA: TGTGCCAGCTCTGACCAGACAGCGAACACTGAAGCTTTCTTT. The encoded protein is CASSDQTANTEAFF.

The chain combines TRBV4-1 with TRBJ2-7; possible D gene TRBD1, 6 bases. V was cut by 4 bases and J by 7 bases, with 23 bases left in between. Germline V gives CDR1 MGHRA, CDR2 YSYEKL. This CDR3 is built from 16 residues. DNA of the CDR3: TGCGCCAGCAGCCTTTTAAGGGGACAAGGTTTTCTGGAGCAGTACTTC. Its protein product is CASSLLRGQGFLEQYF.

As concerns this clone: Sequence at one end of the junction differs from germline and may be a read error. The V and J genes are TRBV7-9 and TRBJ2-1; 7 positions match TRBD2. Germline V gene sequence: CDR1 SEHNR, CDR2 FQNEAQ (reference sequence). This CDR3 has 12 amino acids. The DNA for the CDR3 is TGTTCCAGCAGCCTAGGACTAGTGGAGCAGTTCTTC. Its translation is CSSSLGLVEQFF.

Here the CDR3 reads CASSLDPGGNTEAFF. DNA of the CDR3: TGTGCCAGCAGCTTGGATCCGGGTGGGAACACTGAAGCTTTCTTT. The genes are TRBV5-5 and TRBJ1-1; D uncertain. Trimming removed 0 bases at V and 1 base at J, with 10 bases between. The CDR3 sequence is 15 residues long. Germline V lookup: CDR1 SGHKS, CDR2 YYEKEE (reference sequence).

V gene TRBV9 combines with J gene TRBJ2-7; 7 nucleotides line up with TRBD1. The CDR3 length is 14 residues. The V gene's germline CDR1 is SGDLS and CDR2 YYNGEE. V trimming: 4 bases; J trimming: 2 bases; junction bases outside the gene matches: 6. The chain's CDR3 is CASSYTGAAYEQYF. CDR3 nucleotides: TGTGCCAGCAGCTACACAGGGGCGGCCTACGAGCAGTACTTC.

This clone has only a few counts. The V gene is TRBV18, the J gene TRBJ2-2, with 7 bases identical to TRBD1. The CDR3 contains 16 residues. The germline CDR1 and CDR2 sequences are KGHSH and LQKENI. With 6 bases clipped from V and 0 bases from J, the junction kept 7 bases outside the gene matches. In nucleotides, the CDR3 is TGTGCCAGCTCCCGAACCGGGACAGCGAACACCGGGGAGCTGTTTTTT. Encoded protein: CASSRTGTANTGELFF.

This chain connects TRBV25-1 to TRBJ2-1; 7 bases are a match to TRBD2. This CDR3 comprises 13 residues. J gave up 6 bases and V 4 bases, and 3 bases lay outside the gene matches. CDR1 is MGHDK, CDR2 SYGVNS, per germline. CDR3 DNA sequence: TGTGCCAGCAGTGCCTCTAGCGGCAATGAGCAGTTCTTC. Amino acids: CASSASSGNEQFF. The entire variable domain, with the rest obtained from reference TRBV25-1 and TRBJ2-1, is as follows: EADIYQTPRYLVIGTGKKITLECSQTMGHDKMYWYQQDPGMELHLIHYSYGVNSTEKGDLSSESTVSRIRTEHFPLTLESARPSHTSQYLCASSASSGNEQFFGPGTRLTVL.

The chain links TRBV19 to TRBJ2-5, with a weak D call TRBD1 (5 bases). The DNA matches TRBJ2-7 better at its end, which makes the J call doubtful. The germline CDR1 and CDR2 sequences are LNHDA and SQIVND (reference sequence). This CDR3 has 15 residues. CDR3 residues: CASSKGVTKSYEQYF. The CDR3 DNA sequence: TGTGCCAGTAGTAAAGGGGTCACCAAATCCTACGAGCAGTACTTC.